This is a list of T cell receptor beta chains from one sample in a study of identical twins. TCRdb analysed the 5' RACE reads with MiXCR anew, one entry per CDR3 protein. The data show 600,000 to 800,000 distinct CDR3 sequences, 21% seen once. The same sample was also used in a study of T cells expressing NK-cell markers.

The sequenced sample consisted of PBMCs. The receptors originated from a woman aged 18-29 years in good health. Each CDR3 is given with its conserved first and last residue. A D gene is named only where the DNA matches it firmly. Clone sizes are given selectively: once, few, many, or a class where the clone is expanded.

clone size	J gene	V gene	D gene	CDR3 DNA	CDR3 protein
few	TRBJ2-7	TRBV29-1	NA	TGCAGCGTGGGTTCGTCGGGAGAGCAGTACTTC	CSVGSSGEQYF
NA	TRBJ2-5	TRBV5-1	NA	TGCGCCAGCAGCTGGGAGCTAGGCACCCAGTACTTC	CASSWELGTQYF
NA	TRBJ2-3	TRBV6-5	TRBD2	TGTGCCAGCAGTTACTCGCGGACTAGCGGGGCTACAGATACGCAGTATTTT	CASSYSRTSGATDTQYF
NA	TRBJ2-7	TRBV20-1	TRBD2	TGCAGTGCTTCCTTCGGGGGGGGCGGGAGCCACGAGCAGTACTTC	CSASFGGGGSHEQYF
NA	TRBJ2-3	TRBV27	TRBD2	TGTGCCAGCAGTTCGCCGGGACTAGGGGTTGAGCAGTATTTT	CASSSPGLGVEQYF
many	TRBJ2-1	TRBV20-1	NA	TGCAGTGCTAGACACAATGAGCAGTTCTTC	CSARHNEQFF
few	TRBJ2-1	TRBV7-6	TRBD2	TGTGCCAGCAGCCCCGGGACTATCCCCTACAATGAGCAGTTCTTC	CASSPGTIPYNEQFF
NA	TRBJ2-3	TRBV6-1	NA	TGTGCCAGCATCTCGGATGGGCGCACAGATACGCAGTATTTT	CASISDGRTDTQYF
few	TRBJ2-5	TRBV20-1	NA	TGCAGTGCTAGAGATCAAGCCAAGACCCAGTACTTC	CSARDQAKTQYF
NA	TRBJ2-5	TRBV4-1	NA	TGCGCCAGCAGCCCCGACCCTGCAGAAGAGACCCAGTACTTC	CASSPDPAEETQYF